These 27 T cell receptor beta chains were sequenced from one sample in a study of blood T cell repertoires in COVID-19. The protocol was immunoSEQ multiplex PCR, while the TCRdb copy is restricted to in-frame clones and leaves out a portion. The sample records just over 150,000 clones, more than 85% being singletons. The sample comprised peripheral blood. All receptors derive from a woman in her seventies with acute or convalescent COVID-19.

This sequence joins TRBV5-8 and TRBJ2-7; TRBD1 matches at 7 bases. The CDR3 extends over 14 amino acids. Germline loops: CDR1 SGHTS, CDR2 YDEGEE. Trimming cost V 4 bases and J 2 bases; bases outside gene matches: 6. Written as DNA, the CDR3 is TGTGCCAGCAGCGACTATGGGACAGCCTACGAGCAGTACTTC. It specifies CASSDYGTAYEQYF.

The DNA for the CDR3 is TGTGCCAGCAGTTTCTACGGGGACACTGAAGCTTTCTTT. Translation: CASSFYGDTEAFF. The chain joins TRBV12-3 or TRBV12-4 to TRBJ1-1; no firm D call. V was pared by 3 bases and J by 3 bases, with 8 bases between. The CDR3 runs 13 residues.

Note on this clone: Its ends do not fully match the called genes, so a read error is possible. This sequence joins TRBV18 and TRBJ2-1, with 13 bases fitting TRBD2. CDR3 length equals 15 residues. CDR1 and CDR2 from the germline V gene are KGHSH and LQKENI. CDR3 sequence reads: CASSPLAGGRNEQFF. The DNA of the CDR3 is TGTGCCAGCTCTCCACTAGCGGGGGGGCGGAATGAGCAGTTCTTC.

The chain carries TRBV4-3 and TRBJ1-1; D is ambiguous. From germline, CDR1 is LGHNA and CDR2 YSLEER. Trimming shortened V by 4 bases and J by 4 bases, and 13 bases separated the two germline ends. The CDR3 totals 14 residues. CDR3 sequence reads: CASSPRFLTTEAFF. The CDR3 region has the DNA TGCGCCAGCAGCCCCCGGTTTCTCACCACTGAAGCTTTCTTT.

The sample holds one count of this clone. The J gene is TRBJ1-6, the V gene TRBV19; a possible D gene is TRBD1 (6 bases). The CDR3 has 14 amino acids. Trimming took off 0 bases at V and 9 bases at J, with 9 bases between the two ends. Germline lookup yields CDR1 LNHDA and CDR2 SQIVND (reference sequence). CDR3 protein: CASSIDTGISPLHF. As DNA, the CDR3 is TGTGCCAGTAGTATAGATACAGGGATTTCACCCCTCCACTTT.

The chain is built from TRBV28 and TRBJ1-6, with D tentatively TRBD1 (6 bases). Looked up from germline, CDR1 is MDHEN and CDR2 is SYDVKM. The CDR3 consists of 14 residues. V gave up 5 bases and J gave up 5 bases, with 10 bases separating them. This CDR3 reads CASSPGQHNSPLHF. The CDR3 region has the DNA TGTGCCAGCAGTCCCGGACAGCATAATTCACCCCTCCACTTT.

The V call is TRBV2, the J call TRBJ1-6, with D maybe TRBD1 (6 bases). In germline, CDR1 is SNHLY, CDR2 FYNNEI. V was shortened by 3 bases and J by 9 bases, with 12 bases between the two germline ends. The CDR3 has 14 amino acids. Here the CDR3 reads CASSDQGLGSPLHF. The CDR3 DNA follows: TGTGCCAGCAGTGATCAGGGGCTCGGTTCACCCCTCCACTTT.

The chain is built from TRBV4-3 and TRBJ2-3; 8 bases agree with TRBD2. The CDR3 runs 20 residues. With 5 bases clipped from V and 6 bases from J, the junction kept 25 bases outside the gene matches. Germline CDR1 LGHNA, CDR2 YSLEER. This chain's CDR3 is CASSGWPLGDSGAFRDTQYF. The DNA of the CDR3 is TGCGCCAGCAGCGGGTGGCCTTTGGGTGATAGCGGGGCCTTTAGGGATACGCAGTATTTT.

Written as DNA, the CDR3 is TGTGCCAGCAGTTTAGGCGGGACGTCAAATGAAAAACTGTTTTTT. It codes for CASSLGGTSNEKLFF. The chain carries TRBV28 and TRBJ1-4, with a weak D call TRBD1 (5 bases). Per the germline V gene, CDR1 is MDHEN and CDR2 is SYDVKM. This CDR3 has 15 residues. The germline V and J ends were trimmed by 2 bases and 5 bases, with 12 bases remaining between them.

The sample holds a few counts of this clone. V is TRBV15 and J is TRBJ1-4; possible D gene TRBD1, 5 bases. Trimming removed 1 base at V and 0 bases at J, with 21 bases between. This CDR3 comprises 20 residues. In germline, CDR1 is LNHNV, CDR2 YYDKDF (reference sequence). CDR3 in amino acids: CATSRGGGYGAKTTNEKLFF. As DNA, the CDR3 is TGTGCCACCAGCAGAGGCGGTGGTTATGGGGCGAAGACAACTAATGAAAAACTGTTTTTT.

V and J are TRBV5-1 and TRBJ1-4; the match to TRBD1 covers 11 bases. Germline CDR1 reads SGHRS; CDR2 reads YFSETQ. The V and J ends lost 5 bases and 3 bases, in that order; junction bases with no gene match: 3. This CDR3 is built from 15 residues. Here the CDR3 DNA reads TGCGCCAGCAGACCGGGACAGGGGGCTAATGAAAAACTGTTTTTT. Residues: CASRPGQGANEKLFF.

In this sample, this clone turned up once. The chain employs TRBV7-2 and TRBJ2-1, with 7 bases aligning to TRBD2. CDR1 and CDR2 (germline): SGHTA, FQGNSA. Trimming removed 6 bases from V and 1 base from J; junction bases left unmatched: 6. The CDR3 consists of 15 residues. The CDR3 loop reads CASRSGLESYNEQFF. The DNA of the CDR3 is TGTGCCAGCAGATCTGGACTAGAGTCCTACAATGAGCAGTTCTTC.

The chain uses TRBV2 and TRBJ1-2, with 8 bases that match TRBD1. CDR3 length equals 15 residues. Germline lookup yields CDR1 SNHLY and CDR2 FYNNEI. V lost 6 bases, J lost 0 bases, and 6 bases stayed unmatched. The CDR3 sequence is CASRGQGSTNYGYTF. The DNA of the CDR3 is TGTGCCAGCAGAGGACAGGGTTCGACTAACTATGGCTACACCTTC.

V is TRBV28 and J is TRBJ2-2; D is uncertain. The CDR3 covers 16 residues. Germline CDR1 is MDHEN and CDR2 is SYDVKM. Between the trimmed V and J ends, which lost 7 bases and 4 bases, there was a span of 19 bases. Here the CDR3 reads CASTPALGPSTGELFF. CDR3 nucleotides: TGTGCCAGCACACCCGCCCTAGGTCCTTCCACCGGGGAGCTGTTTTTT.

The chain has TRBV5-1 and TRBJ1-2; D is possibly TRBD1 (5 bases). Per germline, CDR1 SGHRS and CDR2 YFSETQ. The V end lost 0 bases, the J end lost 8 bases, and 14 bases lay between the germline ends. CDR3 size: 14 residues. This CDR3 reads CASSLGGAGSGYTF. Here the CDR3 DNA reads TGCGCCAGCAGCTTGGGCGGGGCGGGGAGCGGCTACACCTTC.

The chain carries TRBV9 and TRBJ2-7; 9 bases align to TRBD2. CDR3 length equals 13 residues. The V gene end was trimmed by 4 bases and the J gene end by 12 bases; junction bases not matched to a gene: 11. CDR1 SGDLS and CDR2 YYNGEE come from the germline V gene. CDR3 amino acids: CASSFRRGGTLYF. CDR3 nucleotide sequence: TGTGCCAGCAGCTTTAGGCGGGGGGGTACCCTGTACTTC.

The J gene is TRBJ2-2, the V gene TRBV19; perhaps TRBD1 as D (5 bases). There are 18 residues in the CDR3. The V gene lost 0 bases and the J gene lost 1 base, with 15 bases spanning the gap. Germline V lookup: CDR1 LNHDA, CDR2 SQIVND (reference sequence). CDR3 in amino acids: CASSIDLRQGLNTGELFF. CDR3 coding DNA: TGTGCCAGTAGTATAGATTTGAGGCAGGGTTTGAACACCGGGGAGCTGTTTTTT. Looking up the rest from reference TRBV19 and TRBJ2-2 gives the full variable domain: DGGITQSPKYLFRKEGQNVTLSCEQNLNHDAMYWYRQDPGQGLRLIYYSQIVNDFQKGDIAEGYSVSREKKESFPLTVTSAQKNPTAFYLCASSIDLRQGLNTGELFFGEGSRLTVL.

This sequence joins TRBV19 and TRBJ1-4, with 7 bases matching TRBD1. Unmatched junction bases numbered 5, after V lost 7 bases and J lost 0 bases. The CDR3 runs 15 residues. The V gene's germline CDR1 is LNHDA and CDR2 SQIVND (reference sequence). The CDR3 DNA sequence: TGTGCCAGTACCCGGGACAGTGCAACTAATGAAAAACTGTTTTTT. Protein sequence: CASTRDSATNEKLFF.

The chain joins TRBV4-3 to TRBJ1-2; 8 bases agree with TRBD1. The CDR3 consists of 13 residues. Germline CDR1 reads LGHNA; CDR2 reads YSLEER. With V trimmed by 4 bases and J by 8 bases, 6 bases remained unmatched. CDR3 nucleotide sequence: TGCGCCAGCAGCCCTGGGACAGGTCGGGGCTACACCTTC. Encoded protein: CASSPGTGRGYTF.

CDR3 loop: CASSIVNSTPLHF. CDR3 nucleotide sequence: TGTGCCAGTAGTATAGTTAATTCTACACCCCTCCACTTT. The chain joins TRBV19 to TRBJ1-6, with no clear D. The CDR3 has 13 residues. With 1 base removed from V and 11 bases from J, the gap between germline ends came to 9 bases. Germline CDR1 reads LNHDA; CDR2 reads SQIVND (reference sequence).

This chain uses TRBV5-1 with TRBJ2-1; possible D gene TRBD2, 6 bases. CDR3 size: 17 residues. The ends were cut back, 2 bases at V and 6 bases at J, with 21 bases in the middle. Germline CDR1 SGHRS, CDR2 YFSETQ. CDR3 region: CASSFYGLDSGFNEQFF. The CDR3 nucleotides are TGCGCCAGCAGCTTTTATGGACTCGATAGCGGATTCAATGAGCAGTTCTTC.

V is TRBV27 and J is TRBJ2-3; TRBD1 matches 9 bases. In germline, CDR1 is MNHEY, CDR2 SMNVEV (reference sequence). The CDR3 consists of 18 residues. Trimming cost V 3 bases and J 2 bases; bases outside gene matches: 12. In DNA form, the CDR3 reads TGTGCCAGCAGTTTCCAAAGGGCCGGGACAGGGTCCACAGATACGCAGTATTTT. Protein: CASSFQRAGTGSTDTQYF.

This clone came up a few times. Here the CDR3 reads CASSPPADRGYMNTEAFF. CDR3 nucleotides: TGTGCCAGCAGTCCGCCTGCGGACAGGGGGTACATGAACACTGAAGCTTTCTTT. This sequence joins TRBV6-6 and TRBJ1-1, with 10 bases lining up with TRBD1. Looked up from germline, CDR1 is MNHNY and CDR2 is SVGAGI (reference sequence). V lost 5 bases and J lost 0; bases outside the gene matches: 12. This CDR3 comprises 18 residues.

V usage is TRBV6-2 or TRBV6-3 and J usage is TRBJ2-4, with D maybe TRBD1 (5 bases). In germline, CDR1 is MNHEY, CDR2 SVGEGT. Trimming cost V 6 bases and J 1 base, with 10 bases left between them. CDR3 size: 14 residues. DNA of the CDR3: TGTGCCAGCAGCAAAGGGGTTGCCAAAAACATTCAGTACTTC. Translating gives CASSKGVAKNIQYF.

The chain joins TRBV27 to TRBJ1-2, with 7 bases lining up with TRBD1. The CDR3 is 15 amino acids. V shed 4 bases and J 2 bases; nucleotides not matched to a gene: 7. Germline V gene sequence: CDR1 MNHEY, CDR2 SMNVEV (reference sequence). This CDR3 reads CASSSPLQGNYGYTF. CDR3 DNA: TGTGCCAGCAGTTCCCCTCTACAGGGGAACTATGGCTACACCTTC.

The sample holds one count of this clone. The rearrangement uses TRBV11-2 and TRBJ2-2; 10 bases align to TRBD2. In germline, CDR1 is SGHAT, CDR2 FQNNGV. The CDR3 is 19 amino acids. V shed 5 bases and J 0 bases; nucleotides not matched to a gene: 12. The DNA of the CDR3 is TGTGCCAGCAGCCGTAGGGCTAGCGGGGGACGGACGAACACCGGGGAGCTGTTTTTT. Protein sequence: CASSRRASGGRTNTGELFF.

CDR3 region: CASSRQGDSPLHF. The CDR3 DNA reads as TGTGCCAGCAGCCGACAGGGTGATTCACCCCTCCACTTT. J is TRBJ1-6 and V is TRBV14; 7 bases align to TRBD1. The ends lost 4 bases at V and 8 bases at J; junction bases unmatched: 2. Germline V gene data show CDR1 as SGHDN and CDR2 as FVKESK. This CDR3 contains 13 residues. Filled out from reference TRBV14 and TRBJ1-6, the complete variable domain reads EAGVTQFPSHSVIEKGQTVTLRCDPISGHDNLYWYRRVMGKEIKFLLHFVKESKQDESGMPNNRFLAERTGGTYSTLKVQPAELEDSGVYFCASSRQGDSPLHFGNGTRLTVT.